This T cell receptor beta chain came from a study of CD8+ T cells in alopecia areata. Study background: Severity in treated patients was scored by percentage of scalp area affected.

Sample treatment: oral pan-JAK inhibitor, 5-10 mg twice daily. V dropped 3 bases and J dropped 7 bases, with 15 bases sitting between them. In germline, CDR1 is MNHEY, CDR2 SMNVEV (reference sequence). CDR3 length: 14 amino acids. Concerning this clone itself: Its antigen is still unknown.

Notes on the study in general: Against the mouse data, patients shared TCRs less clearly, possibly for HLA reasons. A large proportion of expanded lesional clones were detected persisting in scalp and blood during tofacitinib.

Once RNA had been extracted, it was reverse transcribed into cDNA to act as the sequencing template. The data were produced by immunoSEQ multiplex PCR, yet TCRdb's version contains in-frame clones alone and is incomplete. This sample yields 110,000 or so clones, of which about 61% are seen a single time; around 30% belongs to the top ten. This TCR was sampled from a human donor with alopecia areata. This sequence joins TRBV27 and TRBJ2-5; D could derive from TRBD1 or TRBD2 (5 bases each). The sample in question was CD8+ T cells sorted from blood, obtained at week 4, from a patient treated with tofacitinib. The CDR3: CASSFLGPPGTQYF. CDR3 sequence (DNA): TGTGCCAGCAGTTTCCTGGGACCGCCTGGGACCCAGTACTTC.